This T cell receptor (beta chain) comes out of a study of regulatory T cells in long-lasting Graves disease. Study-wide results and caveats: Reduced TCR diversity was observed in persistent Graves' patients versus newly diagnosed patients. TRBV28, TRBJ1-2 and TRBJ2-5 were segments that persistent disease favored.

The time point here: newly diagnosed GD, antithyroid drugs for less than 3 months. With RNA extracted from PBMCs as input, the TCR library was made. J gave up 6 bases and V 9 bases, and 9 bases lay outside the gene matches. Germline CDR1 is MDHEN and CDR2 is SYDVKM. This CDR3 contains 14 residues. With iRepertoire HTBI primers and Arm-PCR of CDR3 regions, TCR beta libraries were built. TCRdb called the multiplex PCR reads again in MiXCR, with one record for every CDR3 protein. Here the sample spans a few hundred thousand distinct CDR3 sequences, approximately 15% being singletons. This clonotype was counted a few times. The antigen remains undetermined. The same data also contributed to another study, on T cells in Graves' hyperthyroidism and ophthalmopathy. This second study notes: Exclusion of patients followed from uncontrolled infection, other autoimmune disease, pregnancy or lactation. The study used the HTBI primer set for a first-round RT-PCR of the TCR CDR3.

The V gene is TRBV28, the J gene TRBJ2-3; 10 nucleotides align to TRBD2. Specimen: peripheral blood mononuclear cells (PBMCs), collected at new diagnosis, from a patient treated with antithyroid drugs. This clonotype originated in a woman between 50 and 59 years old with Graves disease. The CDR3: CASRSGGEGDTQYF. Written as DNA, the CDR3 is TGTGCCAGTAGAAGCGGGGGGGAGGGGGATACGCAGTATTTT.